This record concerns one T cell receptor (beta chain) sequence. Antigen: not known. The data were obtained in a study of cytomegalovirus exposure and HLA in healthy donors. Profiled with immunoSEQ multiplex PCR; TCRdb holds only in-frame clones, not every one. The sample has approximately 300,000 clones, roughly 90% seen once; the top ten hold roughly 0.8%. V was clipped by 6 bases and J by 1 base, with 10 bases between them. Germline loops: CDR1 SGHRS, CDR2 YFSETQ. The CDR3 is made up of 14 amino acids. Study-level results: Diagnosis of cytomegalovirus status made by the classifier reportedly showed high specificity and sensitivity. A subsequent analysis found that TCR clusters from the first cohort also tended to co-occur in the 110 or so validation repertoires, with less than 95% of cluster scores above 0. Specificity of three CMV-associated chains for CMV antigens was verified in vitro. Researchers counted around 170 TCR beta chains as cytomegalovirus-associated.

The clonotype was recovered from a woman aged 18-29 years in good health and CMV-seronegative. Sequencing was carried out using PBMCs. V and J are TRBV5-1 and TRBJ2-2, with TRBD2 as a possible D gene (6 bases). The CDR3 reads CASTPSVNTGELFF. CDR3 nucleotide sequence: TGCGCCAGCACTCCTAGCGTGAACACCGGGGAGCTGTTTTTT. Full variable domain (remainder filled in from reference TRBV5-1 and TRBJ2-2): KAGVTQTPRYLIKTRGQQVTLSCSPISGHRSVSWYQQTPGQGLQFLFEYFSETQRNKGNFPGRFSGRQFSNSRSEMNVSTLELGDSALYLCASTPSVNTGELFFGEGSRLTVL.